The 20 T cell receptor beta chains below all came from one sample that was sequenced in a study of a mutant IDH1 vaccine in newly diagnosed glioma. Described time point: baseline, week 1 (first vaccination visit). Described treatment: pre-vaccination baseline after standard-of-care therapy. Clones were read by immunoSEQ multiplex PCR, and TCRdb kept only the in-frame ones, dropping some. The sample holds 85,000 to 100,000 clones, 80% seen once. The specimen was PBMCs, collected from a glioma patient treated with radiotherapy, temozolomide or both. These receptors were taken from a man in his forties or fifties with glioma.

A note on this clone: A read error may account for a junction end that differs from germline. The gene calls are TRBV7-7 and TRBJ2-3; D is possibly TRBD1 (6 bases). CDR1 SSHAT and CDR2 FNYEAQ come from the germline V gene (reference sequence). This CDR3 has 15 residues. CDR3 in DNA: TGTGCTAGCAGCTTAGAGGTTCAGGGGACAGATACGCAGTATTTT. Translating it yields CASSLEVQGTDTQYF. Drawing the rest from reference TRBV7-7 and TRBJ2-3, the complete variable domain is GAGVSQSPRYKVTKRGQDVTLRCDPISSHATLYWYQQALGQGPEFLTYFNYEAQPDKSGLPSDRFSAERPEGSISTLTIQRTEQRDSAMYRCASSLEVQGTDTQYFGPGTRLTVL.

The chain joins TRBV5-6 to TRBJ2-3, with 16 nucleotides matching TRBD2. CDR3 length equals 18 residues. The germline V gene encodes CDR1 SGHDT and CDR2 YYEEEE. The J segment lost 3 bases and the V segment lost 6 bases, leaving 10 bases of the junction unmatched. CDR3 in DNA: TGTGCCAGCAACCTACCGGGACTAGCGGGAGGGAGGACAGATACGCAGTATTTT. Amino acids: CASNLPGLAGGRTDTQYF.

This rearrangement joins TRBV6-4 to TRBJ2-1; the match to TRBD2 covers 12 bases. J lost 7 bases, V lost 5 bases, and 6 bases had no gene match. In germline, CDR1 is MRHNA, CDR2 SNTAGT. The length of the CDR3 is 15 residues. CDR3 loop: CASSPSGGDPNEQFF. As DNA, the CDR3 is TGTGCCAGCAGTCCTAGCGGGGGGGACCCTAATGAGCAGTTCTTC.

V is TRBV18 and J is TRBJ2-3; perhaps D is TRBD1 or TRBD2 (5 bases each). Germline V gene sequence: CDR1 KGHSH, CDR2 LQKENI. V shed 2 bases and J shed 4 bases, with 7 bases lying between them. This CDR3 region has 13 residues. CDR3 amino acids: CASSPRGADTQYF. CDR3 coding DNA: TGTGCCAGCTCACCAAGAGGGGCAGATACGCAGTATTTT.

V gene TRBV9 combines with J gene TRBJ2-7; D is unresolved. The CDR3 loop spans 13 amino acids. Germline-derived CDR1 and CDR2 are SGDLS and YYNGEE. V lost 0 bases and J 5 bases, leaving 9 bases between the germline ends. The CDR3 bases are TGTGCCAGCAGCGTAGACTCCGACCACGAGCAGTACTTC. It specifies CASSVDSDHEQYF.

The V and J genes are TRBV30 and TRBJ1-1; the D is unclear. V lost 3 bases, J lost 1 base, and 6 bases lay in between. Germline loops: CDR1 GTSNPN, CDR2 SVGIG (reference sequence). The CDR3 loop spans 12 amino acids. CDR3 coding DNA: TGTGCCTGGAGGTTCAAGAACACTGAAGCTTTCTTT. This encodes CAWRFKNTEAFF. The full variable domain, with the rest looked up from reference TRBV30 and TRBJ1-1, is SQTIHQWPATLVQPVGSPLSLECTVEGTSNPNLYWYRQAAGRGLQLLFYSVGIGQISSEVPQNLSASRPQDRQFILSSKKLLLSDSGFYLCAWRFKNTEAFFGQGTRLTVV.

The genes are TRBV6-6 and TRBJ2-1; TRBD2 agrees at 11 bases. The CDR3 is made up of 14 amino acids. In germline, CDR1 is MNHNY, CDR2 SVGAGI (reference sequence). J gave up 8 bases and V 7 bases, and 7 bases lay outside the gene matches. CDR3 residues: CASTLAGGSYEQFF. The CDR3 nucleotides are TGTGCCAGCACCTTAGCGGGGGGGAGTTATGAGCAGTTCTTC.

The J gene is TRBJ1-2, the V gene TRBV5-1, with a tentative D call TRBD1 (5 bases). The V gene lost 4 bases and the J gene lost 3 bases, with 10 bases spanning the gap. This CDR3 region has 13 residues. CDR1 and CDR2 from the germline V gene are SGHRS and YFSETQ. The CDR3, as DNA: TGCGCCAGCAGCCATGACAGAGACTATGGCTACACCTTC. This codes for CASSHDRDYGYTF.

The chain employs TRBV5-5 and TRBJ2-7, with a possible D match to TRBD1 (5 bases). This CDR3 has 14 amino acids. Trimming stripped 2 bases from V and 3 bases from J, with 12 bases between. Germline values: CDR1 SGHKS, CDR2 YYEKEE (reference sequence). For the CDR3, the DNA is TGTGCCAGCAGCTTCGATCAGACAGTCTACGAGCAGTACTTC. As protein: CASSFDQTVYEQYF.

The CDR3 nucleotides read TGTGCCAGCAGCCTAAACCTCAGGGATGGCTACACCTTC. Translation gives CASSLNLRDGYTF. The V call is TRBV7-8, the J call TRBJ1-2; a possible D gene is TRBD1 (5 bases). The germline V and J ends were trimmed by 5 bases and 6 bases, with 13 bases remaining between them. CDR3 length equals 13 residues. Germline CDR1 and CDR2: SGHVS and FQNEAQ. Variable domain in full (rest from reference TRBV7-8 and TRBJ1-2): GAGVSQSPRYKVAKRGQDVALRCDPISGHVSLFWYQQALGQGPEFLTYFQNEAQLDKSGLPSDRFFAERPEGSVSTLKIQRTQQEDSAVYLCASSLNLRDGYTFGSGTRLTVV.

This clone showed up just once. The V and J genes are TRBV21-1 and TRBJ2-1; the DNA was not used to check the table's D call, TRBD2. TRBV21-1 represents a pseudogene. This CDR3 is 15 amino acids long. CDR3 in amino acids: CASSKPPRGTNEQFF. CDR3 sequence (DNA): TGTGCCAGCAGCAAACCCCCCCGCGGGACGAATGAGCAGTTCTTC.

V usage is TRBV15 and J usage is TRBJ2-3; D unresolved. Trimming removed 1 base from V and 8 bases from J, with 13 bases in between. Germline-derived CDR1 and CDR2 are LNHNV and YYDKDF (reference sequence). This CDR3 has 14 amino acids. CDR3: CATSRGGSPGTQYF. The CDR3 nucleotides read TGTGCCACCAGCAGAGGAGGCAGCCCAGGTACGCAGTATTTT.

The chain joins TRBV30 to TRBJ1-3; 8 bases fit TRBD1. J lost 3 bases, V lost 2 bases, and 9 bases had no gene match. Per germline, CDR1 GTSNPN and CDR2 SVGIG (reference sequence). The CDR3 consists of 16 residues. CDR3 protein: CAWSPPWGQVGNTIYF. CDR3 bases: TGTGCCTGGAGTCCACCCTGGGGACAGGTTGGAAACACCATATATTTT.

V and J are TRBV4-3 and TRBJ2-7, with 9 bases that match TRBD2. The V segment lost 3 bases and the J segment 4 bases; nucleotides outside the gene matches: 13. The CDR3 length is 17 residues. Germline V lookup: CDR1 LGHNA, CDR2 YSLEER. CDR3 in DNA: TGCGCCAGCAGCCAGAGCCCCTCGAGTAGCGGGAGTTACGAGCAGTACTTC. This sequence encodes CASSQSPSSSGSYEQYF.

The chain uses TRBV7-3 and TRBJ2-2; unclear D gene. The CDR3 has 12 residues. Per germline, CDR1 SGHTA and CDR2 FQGTGA. Trimming removed 6 bases from V and 4 bases from J, with 6 bases in between. The CDR3 is CASSLSTGELFF. CDR3 DNA sequence: TGTGCCAGCAGTCTCAGCACCGGGGAGCTGTTTTTT.

The chain couples TRBV30 to TRBJ1-2; weak D call: TRBD1 (6 bases). This CDR3 contains 14 residues. The V end was cut by 1 base, the J end by 6 bases, with 15 bases between. Germline CDR1 and CDR2: GTSNPN and SVGIG (reference sequence). The CDR3 loop is CAWSAMGHQDGYTF. Here the CDR3 DNA reads TGTGCCTGGAGTGCGATGGGACACCAGGATGGCTACACCTTC.

This clone has a handful of counts. This chain connects TRBV9 to TRBJ2-7; 10 nucleotides agree with TRBD2. Germline CDR1 reads SGDLS; CDR2 reads YYNGEE. The CDR3 contains 14 residues. With 4 bases clipped from V and 5 bases from J, the junction kept 6 bases outside the gene matches. The CDR3 reads CASSTGLAKNEQYF. CDR3 DNA sequence: TGTGCCAGCAGCACGGGACTAGCGAAGAACGAGCAGTACTTC.

This clone showed up just once. The J gene is TRBJ1-1, the V gene TRBV9, with TRBD1 as a possible D gene (6 bases). The CDR3 is 13 residues long. Between the trimmed V and J ends, which lost 0 bases and 5 bases, there was a span of 8 bases. Germline CDR1 reads SGDLS; CDR2 reads YYNGEE. CDR3 protein: CASSVEGDTEAFF. The CDR3 region has the DNA TGTGCCAGCAGCGTAGAGGGGGATACTGAAGCTTTCTTT.

CDR3 sequence reads: CASSLRGGEAFF. DNA for the CDR3: TGTGCCAGCAGCCTAAGAGGGGGGGAAGCTTTCTTT. This sequence joins TRBV13 and TRBJ1-1, with D possibly matching TRBD1 (6 bases). CDR1 and CDR2 from the germline V gene are PRHDT and FYEKMQ (reference sequence). CDR3 length: 12 residues. Trimming took off 5 bases at V and 8 bases at J, with 12 bases between the two ends.

The chain recombines TRBV28 with TRBJ2-7, with D maybe TRBD1 (5 bases). The V end lost 2 bases, the J end lost 2 bases, and 16 bases lay between the germline ends. This CDR3 has 16 residues. Germline CDR1 is MDHEN and CDR2 is SYDVKM. CDR3 DNA sequence: TGTGCCAGCAGTTTACCCTCCAGGGATAGAACCTACGAGCAGTACTTC. It codes for CASSLPSRDRTYEQYF.